The rows below give T cell receptor beta chains drawn from one sample of a study of blood T cell repertoires in COVID-19. The method was immunoSEQ multiplex PCR; TCRdb's version includes in-frame clones alone and lacks a portion of them. In the table there are about 56,000 clones, around four fifths of which are singletons. The sequenced material came from peripheral blood. The receptors originated from a woman older than 75 with acute or convalescent COVID-19. The CDR3 runs from the conserved cysteine through the conserved F or W. Each record gives: V gene, J gene, D gene, clone size, CDR3 protein, CDR3 DNA. A D gene is named only where the DNA matches it firmly. Expanded clones are given a class, and other clones once, few, many or no size at all.

V gene: TRBV20-1
J gene: TRBJ2-5
D gene: TRBD2
clone size: few
CDR3 protein: CSASRRGAGGLKTQYF
CDR3 DNA: TGCAGTGCTAGTCGCAGGGGAGCGGGGGGTCTAAAGACCCAGTACTTC

V gene: TRBV6-5
J gene: TRBJ2-7
D gene: TRBD1
clone size: .
CDR3 protein: CASSYRDRGSYEQYF
CDR3 DNA: TGTGCCAGCAGTTACCGGGACAGGGGCTCCTACGAGCAGTACTTC

V gene: TRBV6-1
J gene: TRBJ1-2
D gene: .
clone size: .
CDR3 protein: CASSEPRTGSYGYTF
CDR3 DNA: TGTGCCAGCAGTGAACCTAGAACGGGGTCGTATGGCTACACCTTC

V gene: TRBV9
J gene: TRBJ1-2
D gene: TRBD1
clone size: .
CDR3 protein: CASSQLQGGSNYGYTF
CDR3 DNA: TGTGCCAGCAGCCAACTACAGGGGGGGAGTAACTATGGCTACACCTTC

V gene: TRBV7-8
J gene: TRBJ2-1
D gene: TRBD2
clone size: .
CDR3 protein: CASMALGRGGPEQFF
CDR3 DNA: TGTGCCAGCATGGCGTTGGGACGGGGGGGCCCTGAGCAGTTCTTC

V gene: TRBV5-1
J gene: TRBJ2-7
D gene: TRBD1
clone size: .
CDR3 protein: CASTQGQGSWNEQYF
CDR3 DNA: TGCGCCAGCACCCAAGGACAGGGAAGTTGGAACGAGCAGTACTTC

V gene: TRBV19
J gene: TRBJ1-1
D gene: .
clone size: few
CDR3 protein: CASSPGSYTEAFF
CDR3 DNA: TGTGCCAGTAGTCCGGGATCTTACACTGAAGCTTTCTTT

V gene: TRBV6-5
J gene: TRBJ2-1
D gene: .
clone size: .
CDR3 protein: CASSRRLANEQFF
CDR3 DNA: TGTGCCAGCAGTCGCAGACTTGCGAATGAGCAGTTCTTC

V gene: TRBV30
J gene: TRBJ2-1
D gene: TRBD2
clone size: .
CDR3 protein: CAWSVRGGFEQFF
CDR3 DNA: TGTGCCTGGAGTGTGCGGGGGGGCTTTGAGCAGTTCTTC

V gene: TRBV30
J gene: TRBJ1-1
D gene: .
clone size: .
CDR3 protein: CAWSGTLGNTEAFF
CDR3 DNA: TGTGCCTGGAGTGGGACTCTAGGGAACACTGAAGCTTTCTTT

V gene: TRBV2
J gene: TRBJ1-1
D gene: .
clone size: .
CDR3 protein: CASSGKGDQAEAFF
CDR3 DNA: TGTGCCAGCAGTGGGAAAGGGGATCAGGCTGAAGCTTTCTTT

V gene: TRBV7-8
J gene: TRBJ1-5
D gene: .
clone size: .
CDR3 protein: CASSLVGGAANQPQHF
CDR3 DNA: TGTGCCAGCAGCTTAGTCGGGGGGGCGGCCAATCAGCCCCAGCATTTT

V gene: TRBV19
J gene: TRBJ1-3
D gene: .
clone size: .
CDR3 protein: CASSTPDRTTGNTIYF
CDR3 DNA: TGTGCCAGTAGTACCCCCGACAGAACCACTGGAAACACCATATATTTT

V gene: TRBV18
J gene: TRBJ2-2
D gene: .
clone size: .
CDR3 protein: CASSPPVASPKGGELFF
CDR3 DNA: TGTGCCAGCTCACCACCGGTTGCTAGCCCCAAGGGCGGGGAGCTGTTTTTT

V gene: TRBV4-1
J gene: TRBJ2-5
D gene: TRBD2
clone size: .
CDR3 protein: CASSQVSGSQETQYF
CDR3 DNA: TGCGCCAGCAGCCAGGTCAGCGGGAGTCAAGAGACCCAGTACTTC

V gene: TRBV3-1/TRBV3-2
J gene: TRBJ1-1
D gene: .
clone size: .
CDR3 protein: CASSNLVTVNTEAFF
CDR3 DNA: TGTGCCAGCAGCAACCTCGTTACGGTGAACACTGAAGCTTTCTTT

V gene: TRBV27
J gene: TRBJ1-6
D gene: TRBD1
clone size: .
CDR3 protein: CASSAGQYNSPLHF
CDR3 DNA: TGTGCCAGCAGTGCGGGACAGTATAATTCACCCCTCCACTTT

V gene: TRBV21-1
J gene: TRBJ1-1
D gene: .
clone size: .
CDR3 protein: CASSIKRVYHTEAFF
CDR3 DNA: TGTGCCAGCAGCATCAAACGGGTCTACCACACTGAAGCTTTCTTT

V gene: TRBV11-1
J gene: TRBJ2-3
D gene: .
clone size: .
CDR3 protein: CASSFGQRQYF
CDR3 DNA: TGTGCCAGCAGCTTCGGACAAAGGCAGTATTTT

V gene: TRBV2
J gene: TRBJ2-3
D gene: TRBD2
clone size: once
CDR3 protein: CASSVGGVETDTQYF
CDR3 DNA: TGTGCCAGCAGTGTTGGGGGGGTCGAGACAGATACGCAGTATTTT

V gene: TRBV7-6
J gene: TRBJ2-1
D gene: .
clone size: once
CDR3 protein: CASTPGTMQFF
CDR3 DNA: TGTGCCAGTACCCCCGGTACGATGCAGTTCTTC

V gene: TRBV10-1
J gene: TRBJ2-7
D gene: .
clone size: .
CDR3 protein: CASRDSFPLSYEQYF
CDR3 DNA: TGCGCCAGCAGAGACAGTTTCCCGCTCTCCTACGAGCAGTACTTC

V gene: TRBV15
J gene: TRBJ2-5
D gene: .
clone size: .
CDR3 protein: CATSNMILANGETQYF
CDR3 DNA: TGTGCCACCAGCAACATGATATTAGCAAACGGAGAGACCCAGTACTTC

V gene: TRBV6-5
J gene: TRBJ1-5
D gene: TRBD1
clone size: .
CDR3 protein: CARTYPDRGLQPQHF
CDR3 DNA: TGTGCCAGAACTTACCCCGACAGGGGGCTTCAGCCCCAGCATTTT

V gene: TRBV7-8
J gene: TRBJ1-2
D gene: .
clone size: few
CDR3 protein: CASSLRGGLSDGYTF
CDR3 DNA: TGTGCCAGCAGCCTGCGGGGTGGCTTGTCCGACGGCTACACCTTC